This TCR beta chain was captured in a study of CXCR3-negative and CXCR3-positive naive CD8 T cells (dated by TCRdb to between 2019 and 2020). Concerning the study at large: In total, some 130 million TRB reads were obtained, corresponding to roughly 1.5 +/- 0.3 million reads per library. The diversity and physicochemical repertoire analyses included more than nine donors pooled from two independent experiments. The TRBV-TRBJ cluster analysis covered naive subsets from five or six donors and memory cells from 3 donors. Points the paper makes about the study in general: Because surface CD5, which is linked to self-reactivity in mice, was comparable between the naive subsets, TCR interaction strength was also inferred from the physicochemical properties of TRB CDR3s. TRB CDR3s from CXCR3-positive naive cells showed higher hydrophobicity (lower Kidera factor 4), lower energy, and higher strength and volume indices than CXCR3-negative naive cells. Within the same donor, TRBV-TRBJ usage looked similar between naive CXCR3-negative and CXCR3-positive cells, but memory cells had distinct patterns. Freshly isolated PBMCs were used for most assays because CXCR3 expression partially decreased after cryopreservation. Comparably high repertoire diversity was found in both naive subsets, whereas much lower repertoire diversity was found in memory CD8+ T cells.

Regarding this clonotype: Its antigen is unknown.

Spanning cysteine to phenylalanine, the CDR3 consists of 15 amino acids. The protein alone is recorded here. CDR1 and CDR2 are drawn from the germline V gene: SGHVS, FQNEAQ. For each CD8+ T cell subset, flow sorting was done in triplicate, and a few hundred thousand cells per subset went directly into RLT lysis buffer. To keep memory contaminants out, a stringent definition of naive CD8+ T cells was applied: CD45RO-CCR7+CD27+CD95-. Standard density gradient centrifugation was used to isolate peripheral blood mononuclear cells from buffy coats. A FACSAria III was used to flow-sort naive CD8+ T cells into CXCR3-negative and CXCR3-positive populations. Total RNA was extracted from sorted cells using an RNeasy Mini Kit. Sequencing instrument: NextSeq 550. The Human TCR Profiling Kit (MiLaboratory) was used to make UMI-labeled 5' RACE TRB cDNA libraries. cDNA synthesis used the entire amount of extracted RNA, and PCR amplification then used the entire amount of cDNA produced. Libraries were prepared in parallel using an identical number of PCR cycles. Per the source publication's procedure: With a requirement of at least two reads per UMI, MIGEC and MiXCR extracted about 52,000 +/- 9,100 unique UMI-labeled TRB cDNA molecules per library. On average, each library contained about 40,000 +/- 10,000 functional in-frame TRB CDR3 nucleotide clonotypes without stop codons. After downsampling to 5000 UMI-labeled TRB molecules per sample, diversity metrics, including normalized Shannon-Wiener and Chao1, were computed in VDJtools. VDJtools was used to calculate clonotype-size-weighted physicochemical properties of the central five CDR3 residues, namely interaction energy, strength, volume and Kidera factor 4. The reads, reprocessed by TCRdb, yield one row per CDR3 protein sequence and no DNA. The V and J calls were not made by the authors but by TCRdb's processing. The table for this sample records 95,000 to 100,000 distinct CDR3 sequences. The top ten clonotypes cover around 0.99% of the sample.

What was sequenced was naive CXCR3+ CD8+ T cells from blood. This specimen's cell subset or site label, interpreted: CD45RO-CCR7+CD27+CD95- naive CD8+ T cells expressing CXCR3 (TNR3+). Here the chain combines TRBV7-8 and TRBJ2-7; as DNA is missing, the TRBD1 call by TCRdb cannot be tested. The origin of this receptor is a human donor in good health. Some clones in this sample may be carry-over from other donors' samples. The CDR3 here reads CASSLGQRFFYEQYF. The reference TRBV7-8 and TRBJ2-7 proteins fill in what lies around the CDR3, so the full variable domain reads GAGVSQSPRYKVAKRGQDVALRCDPISGHVSLFWYQQALGQGPEFLTYFQNEAQLDKSGLPSDRFFAERPEGSVSTLKIQRTQQEDSAVYLCASSLGQRFFYEQYFGPGTRLTVT.